The clone carrying this T cell receptor beta chain has only one observation. The source of the sample is a study of blood T cell repertoires in COVID-19. Study in general: Sites in the United States, Italy and Spain provided acute and convalescent COVID-19 samples.

The germline gives CDR1 LGHNA, CDR2 YNFKEQ. The CDR3 loop spans 16 amino acids. V lost 0 bases and J lost 4; bases outside the gene matches: 6. Authors' methods: The authors estimated nucleated cell counts from reference gene primer amplification. The method was immunoSEQ multiplex PCR; TCRdb's version includes in-frame clones alone and lacks a portion of them. The DNA gave D and trimming, while V, J and clone size come from that table. Of about 40,000 clones listed, 89% are singletons. The source material was peripheral blood. This chain joins TRBV4-2 and TRBJ2-7; TRBD1 matches at 10 bases. This receptor was taken from a human donor in a cohort sampled during active COVID-19. CDR3 sequence: CASSQEQGQGKYEQYF. CDR3 DNA sequence: TGTGCCAGCAGCCAAGAGCAGGGACAGGGGAAATACGAGCAGTACTTC.